The rows below give T cell receptor beta chains drawn from one sample of a study of blood T cell repertoires in COVID-19. Profiled with immunoSEQ multiplex PCR; TCRdb holds only in-frame clones, not every one. The data contain more than 150,000 clones, roughly 80% of them singletons. What was sequenced was peripheral blood. These receptors came from a woman between 40 and 55 years old with acute or convalescent COVID-19. Each CDR3 is given with its conserved first and last residue. The D gene is left open where the match is weak. Not all rows give a size; the values are once, few, many and, for expanded clones, a class.

CDR3aa,CDR3nt,abundance,j_gene,d_gene,v_gene
CASSLGSGVEPQHF,TGTGCCAGCAGCTTGGGCAGTGGCGTGGAGCCCCAGCATTTT,NA,TRBJ1-5,NA,TRBV7-2
CSASAQRGGQETQYF,TGCAGTGCTAGTGCACAGCGGGGGGGCCAAGAGACCCAGTACTTC,once,TRBJ2-5,TRBD2,TRBV20-1
CASSQVEPGNTIYF,TGTGCCAGCAGCCAAGTGGAGCCTGGAAACACCATATATTTT,NA,TRBJ1-3,NA,TRBV14
CASTLGGGDQPQHF,TGTGCCAGCACCCTGGGAGGGGGTGATCAGCCCCAGCATTTT,NA,TRBJ1-5,NA,TRBV2
CASSLGQQETQYF,TGCGCCAGCAGCCTCGGACAGCAAGAGACCCAGTACTTC,NA,TRBJ2-5,NA,TRBV4-1
CASSLAFGGDTQYF,TGTGCCAGCAGCTTAGCGTTTGGGGGGGATACGCAGTATTTT,NA,TRBJ2-3,NA,TRBV7-2
CASSSGIGGNQETQYF,TGTGCCAGCAGCTCTGGCATCGGCGGAAACCAAGAGACCCAGTACTTC,NA,TRBJ2-5,NA,TRBV28
CASIRLAGGSEQFF,TGCGCCAGCATCCGACTAGCGGGAGGGTCCGAGCAGTTCTTC,NA,TRBJ2-1,TRBD2,TRBV10-1
CATSDSGTSQETQYF,TGTGCCACCAGTGATTCTGGTACTTCCCAAGAGACCCAGTACTTC,NA,TRBJ2-5,NA,TRBV24-1
CAISAQVNTEAFF,TGTGCCATCAGTGCTCAGGTGAACACTGAAGCTTTCTTT,NA,TRBJ1-1,NA,TRBV10-3
CASSQDSHNQPQHF,TGTGCCAGCAGCCAAGATTCCCACAATCAGCCCCAGCATTTT,NA,TRBJ1-5,NA,TRBV4-2
CASSPRGAGEETQYF,TGTGCCAGCAGCCCAAGGGGAGCGGGAGAGGAGACCCAGTACTTC,NA,TRBJ2-5,TRBD2,TRBV7-2
CASSFRPQGTDTQYF,TGTGCCAGCAGCTTCCGACCGCAGGGCACAGATACGCAGTATTTT,NA,TRBJ2-3,NA,TRBV9
CASRRGQETQYF,TGTGCCAGCAGAAGGGGGCAAGAGACCCAGTACTTC,once,TRBJ2-5,NA,TRBV5-4
CASSLAGSSYNEQFF,TGTGCCAGCAGCTTAGCGGGGAGCTCCTACAATGAGCAGTTCTTC,NA,TRBJ2-1,NA,TRBV7-3
CASSPDRDHEQYF,TGCGCCAGCAGTCCAGACAGGGACCACGAGCAGTACTTC,NA,TRBJ2-7,TRBD1,TRBV10-1
CASSATGTIAEAFF,TGTGCCAGCAGTGCTACCGGGACAATCGCTGAAGCTTTCTTT,once,TRBJ1-1,NA,TRBV25-1
CASSLTLTDTQYF,TGTGCCAGCAGTCTAACCCTCACAGATACGCAGTATTTT,NA,TRBJ2-3,NA,TRBV27
CASSPGAGDEKLFF,TGTGCCAGCAGTCCAGGGGCAGGCGATGAAAAACTGTTTTTT,NA,TRBJ1-4,NA,TRBV28
CASSLTGGDGYTF,TGTGCCAGCAGCTTAACGGGTGGAGATGGCTACACCTTC,once,TRBJ1-2,NA,TRBV7-3
CASSVSWGYDNEQFF,TGTGCCAGCAGCGTCAGTTGGGGCTACGACAATGAGCAGTTCTTC,NA,TRBJ2-1,NA,TRBV9
CASSPLGQANTEAFF,TGTGCCAGCAGTCCCTTGGGACAGGCGAACACTGAAGCTTTCTTT,NA,TRBJ1-1,TRBD1,TRBV28
CASSLRGLDSNQPQHF,TGTGCCAGCAGTTTGAGAGGCCTCGATAGCAATCAGCCCCAGCATTTT,NA,TRBJ1-5,NA,TRBV27
CASSFSSGQETQYF,TGTGCCAGCAGCTTTTCTAGCGGCCAAGAGACCCAGTACTTC,NA,TRBJ2-5,TRBD2,TRBV5-4
CASSRYTGLYYNEQFF,TGTGCCAGCAGTCGATATACAGGGCTCTACTACAATGAGCAGTTCTTC,NA,TRBJ2-1,NA,TRBV28
CASSQTGSAYNSPLHF,TGCGCCAGCAGCCAGACAGGAAGCGCCTATAATTCACCCCTCCACTTT,NA,TRBJ1-6,NA,TRBV5-1
CASSSPLAGGAQYF,TGTGCCAGCAGCTCCCCCCTGGCGGGTGGGGCGCAGTATTTT,NA,TRBJ2-3,NA,TRBV7-8
CASRSSYEQYF,TGTGCCAGCAGGAGCTCCTACGAGCAGTACTTC,NA,TRBJ2-7,NA,TRBV28
CASSLSGTRYLGNQPQHF,TGTGCCAGCAGTTTATCCGGGACACGCTATCTGGGCAATCAGCCCCAGCATTTT,NA,TRBJ1-5,NA,TRBV28
CASSPSRDWGTQETQYF,TGTGCCAGCTCCCCCTCCCGGGACTGGGGAACACAAGAGACCCAGTACTTC,NA,TRBJ2-5,NA,TRBV9
CASRASTALGTQYF,TGTGCCAGCAGGGCATCGACAGCACTTGGGACCCAGTACTTC,NA,TRBJ2-5,NA,TRBV6-5
CASSWGPTGTDTQYF,TGTGCCAGCAGTTGGGGGCCTACGGGCACAGATACGCAGTATTTT,NA,TRBJ2-3,NA,TRBV6-5
CASSRSGGSYEQYF,TGCGCCAGCAGTAGGAGTGGTGGCAGCTACGAGCAGTACTTC,NA,TRBJ2-7,NA,TRBV10-1
CASSQGGGADTQYF,TGTGCCAGCAGTCAAGGGGGGGGCGCAGATACGCAGTATTTT,NA,TRBJ2-3,NA,TRBV28
CASSVGTGGYGYTF,TGTGCCAGCAGCGTAGGGACAGGGGGCTATGGCTACACCTTC,NA,TRBJ1-2,TRBD1,TRBV9
CASSIDRAGGYTF,TGTGCCAGCAGCATAGACAGGGCGGGTGGCTACACCTTC,NA,TRBJ1-2,TRBD1,TRBV5-4
CSVDRGVYPYDLNTEAFF,TGCAGCGTTGACAGGGGCGTGTATCCTTACGACTTGAACACTGAAGCTTTCTTT,few,TRBJ1-1,NA,TRBV29-1
CASSAGVEQFF,TGTGCCAGTTCGGCGGGGGTTGAGCAGTTCTTC,NA,TRBJ2-1,TRBD2,TRBV11-2
CASSQPRQGGGEQYF,TGTGCCAGCAGCCAACCTCGACAGGGTGGCGGCGAGCAGTACTTC,few,TRBJ2-7,TRBD1,TRBV27
CASSEMGPQWEKLFF,TGTGCCAGCAGTGAAATGGGCCCTCAGTGGGAAAAACTGTTTTTT,NA,TRBJ1-4,NA,TRBV2
CASREVGQGTYEQYF,TGTGCCAGCAGGGAGGTGGGACAGGGTACCTACGAGCAGTACTTC,NA,TRBJ2-7,TRBD1,TRBV2
CASSLGQRNEQFF,TGTGCCAGCAGCTTGGGACAGCGCAATGAGCAGTTCTTC,NA,TRBJ2-1,NA,TRBV5-6
CASRSGTYTEAFF,TGTGCCAGTCGGTCAGGGACTTACACTGAAGCTTTCTTT,NA,TRBJ1-1,NA,TRBV19
CASSRGPWDTASYGYTF,TGCGCCAGCAGCCGTGGGCCCTGGGACACGGCTAGCTATGGCTACACCTTC,NA,TRBJ1-2,NA,TRBV4-1
CASSLGAGNEKLFF,TGTGCCAGCAGCTTAGGGGCAGGGAATGAAAAACTGTTTTTT,NA,TRBJ1-4,NA,TRBV7-9
CASSPDRGAGVQYF,TGCGCCAGCAGCCCAGACAGGGGGGCCGGTGTGCAGTACTTC,NA,TRBJ2-7,TRBD1,TRBV5-1
CASSSLMWGAYEQYF,TGCGCCAGCAGCTCCCTAATGTGGGGGGCCTACGAGCAGTACTTC,NA,TRBJ2-7,NA,TRBV5-1
CASKLQTGMNTEAFF,TGTGCCAGTAAGTTACAGACAGGAATGAACACTGAAGCTTTCTTT,few,TRBJ1-1,NA,TRBV2
CASSVAALENSPLHF,TGTGCCAGCAGCGTAGCTGCCCTGGAGAATTCACCCCTCCACTTT,once,TRBJ1-6,NA,TRBV9
CASSYSKTYEQYF,TGTGCCAGCAGTTACTCGAAGACTTACGAGCAGTACTTC,NA,TRBJ2-7,NA,TRBV6-5
CASSLNDIEAFF,TGCGCCAGCAGCTTGAACGACATTGAAGCTTTCTTT,few,TRBJ1-1,NA,TRBV5-1
CASSYVSSYEQYF,TGTGCCAGCAGTTACGTTAGCTCCTACGAGCAGTACTTC,few,TRBJ2-7,NA,TRBV28
CASSLVAGGQPQHF,TGTGCCAGCAGCTTAGTGGCAGGAGGACAGCCCCAGCATTTT,few,TRBJ1-5,NA,TRBV11-2
CASSSTYEQYF,TGTGCCAGCAGCTCAACCTACGAGCAGTACTTC,NA,TRBJ2-7,NA,TRBV5-4
CASSLDYREGYEQYF,TGCGCCAGCAGCTTAGATTATCGGGAAGGGTACGAGCAGTACTTC,NA,TRBJ2-7,NA,TRBV5-1